A selection of T cell receptor beta chains follows, all from one sample in a study of CD8+ T cells in alopecia areata. Generated by immunoSEQ multiplex PCR, the TCRdb table keeps only in-frame clones and is missing some. The table records tens of thousands of clones, more than 65% of them present only once. This material consisted of CD8+ T cells sorted from blood, taken around week 46, from a patient treated with tofacitinib. The source of these receptors is a human donor with alopecia areata. CDR3s include the opening cysteine and the closing phenylalanine or tryptophan. The D gene is left open where the match is weak. Rows may omit the clone size; those that give it use once, few, many or a size class.

V gene	J gene	clone size	D gene	CDR3 DNA	CDR3 protein
TRBV28	TRBJ1-1	NA	TRBD1	TGTGCCAGCACCCTCGTGCCTCGAGGGGGCCGGACTGAAGCTTTCTTT	CASTLVPRGGRTEAFF
TRBV19	TRBJ1-1	NA	NA	TGTGCCAGTAGTTTCTCCCCGGGTTTGCCCGAAGCTTTCTTT	CASSFSPGLPEAFF
TRBV7-9	TRBJ2-7	NA	NA	TGTGCCAGCAGCTTCTCCTACGAGCAGTACTTC	CASSFSYEQYF
TRBV4-3	TRBJ1-1	NA	NA	TGCGCCAGCAGCCAAGATTTTACAGGGCTCACTGAAGCTTTCTTT	CASSQDFTGLTEAFF
TRBV5-1	TRBJ2-2	NA	NA	TGCGCCAGCAGCTTGGACCAAAACACCGGGGAGCTGTTTTTT	CASSLDQNTGELFF
TRBV4-3	TRBJ2-1	NA	NA	TGCGCCAGCAGCCGTCTTGCGGCGGTCGGTAATGAGCAGTTCTTC	CASSRLAAVGNEQFF
TRBV2	TRBJ1-5	NA	NA	TGTGCCAGCAGTGAAACTACCTGGCCAAGTAGCAATCAGCCCCAGCATTTT	CASSETTWPSSNQPQHF
TRBV9	TRBJ2-7	once	TRBD2	TGTGCCAGCAGCGTAGGAGCTAGCGGGGAATACGAGCAGTACTTC	CASSVGASGEYEQYF
TRBV11-2	TRBJ1-2	NA	NA	TGTGCCAGCAGCTTCGGGCAGGGACCCTCCATCTATGGCTACACCTTC	CASSFGQGPSIYGYTF
TRBV28	TRBJ1-1	few	NA	TGTGCCAGCAGTTTACTCGGGAACACTGAAGCTTTCTTT	CASSLLGNTEAFF
TRBV6-6	TRBJ1-4	NA	NA	TGTGCCAGCAGTTACTCGAACGGTGAGGGACTGTTTTTT	CASSYSNGEGLFF
TRBV29-1	TRBJ1-5	NA	NA	TGCAGCGCCTTTTCGGGGTTCGTCCAGCCCCAGCATTTT	CSAFSGFVQPQHF
TRBV20-1	TRBJ2-3	NA	NA	TGCAGTGCTAGATTCACAGATACGCAGTATTTT	CSARFTDTQYF
TRBV12-5	TRBJ2-4	few	NA	TGTGCTAGTGGGACGGGGGCCACCACAAACATTCAGTACTTC	CASGTGATTNIQYF
TRBV29-1	TRBJ1-2	NA	NA	TGCAGCTTTGAGACGGGACGGAACCATGGCTACACCTTC	CSFETGRNHGYTF
TRBV7-2	TRBJ2-2	NA	NA	TGTGCCAGCAGCCCGGGGACGCTCGGGGAGCTGTTTTTT	CASSPGTLGELFF
TRBV13	TRBJ1-1	NA	NA	TGTGCCAGCAGTGTTGTCAGGGAGAACACTGAAGCTTTCTTT	CASSVVRENTEAFF
TRBV27	TRBJ1-1	NA	TRBD1	TGTGCCAGCAGTCTTAAACGACAGGGTGCAGACACTGAAGCTTTCTTT	CASSLKRQGADTEAFF
TRBV4-3	TRBJ2-1	few	NA	TGCGCCAGCAGCGCCGGACTCTACAATGAGCAGTTCTTC	CASSAGLYNEQFF
TRBV19	TRBJ1-6	NA	NA	TGTGCCACCCGGGCAGTAAATAATTCACCCCTCCACTTT	CATRAVNNSPLHF
TRBV4-3	TRBJ1-2	once	NA	TGCGCCAGCAGCCAAGATCTACGAGACGCGGGGGGCTACACCTTC	CASSQDLRDAGGYTF
TRBV15	TRBJ2-7	NA	TRBD1	TGTGCCACCAGTAGAAACCGCAGGGGGCCAGACGAGCAGTACTTC	CATSRNRRGPDEQYF
TRBV9	TRBJ2-6	NA	NA	TGTGCCAGCAGCGTAGATTCTGGGGCCAACGTCCTGACTTTC	CASSVDSGANVLTF
TRBV5-6	TRBJ2-7	NA	NA	TGTGCCAGCAGCGACTCCTACGAGCAGTACTTC	CASSDSYEQYF
TRBV4-3	TRBJ2-7	NA	NA	TGCGCCAGCAGCCAAGGTCAGCTCTACGAGCAGTACTTC	CASSQGQLYEQYF
TRBV5-6	TRBJ2-7	NA	NA	TGTGCCAGCAGAAGGGGCAGCGTGACCTACGAGCAGTACTTC	CASRRGSVTYEQYF
TRBV27	TRBJ2-1	NA	NA	TGTGCCAGCAGTTTATGGTCTTTGCCTGACAATGAGCAGTTCTTC	CASSLWSLPDNEQFF
TRBV5-1	TRBJ2-3	few	NA	TGCGCCAGCAGCTTAGCCTCAGGAGGGACAGATACGCAGTATTTT	CASSLASGGTDTQYF
TRBV6-5	TRBJ2-1	once	TRBD1	TGTGCCAGCAGTGGGACAGGAGTGGAGCAGTTCTTC	CASSGTGVEQFF
TRBV7-8	TRBJ2-7	NA	NA	TGTGCCAGCAGCCGCAGGGGAAAGGGATCCTACGAGCAGTACTTC	CASSRRGKGSYEQYF
TRBV27	TRBJ2-1	many	NA	TGTGCCAGCAGTTTATCTGCGAGGAGTAATATCCACAATGAGCAGTTCTTC	CASSLSARSNIHNEQFF
TRBV10-2	TRBJ2-3	NA	NA	TGCGCCAGCAGTGGGAACTCGATTGATACGCAGTATTTT	CASSGNSIDTQYF
TRBV11-2	TRBJ1-1	NA	TRBD1	TGTGCCAGCAGCCAAGGGACAGACAACACTGAAGCTTTCTTT	CASSQGTDNTEAFF
TRBV13	TRBJ1-4	NA	NA	TGTGCCAGCAGCTTATGGGACCCTTCGGAAAAACTGTTTTTT	CASSLWDPSEKLFF
TRBV5-6	TRBJ1-2	NA	NA	TGTGCCAGCAGCCATTCACAGAACTATGGCTACACCTTC	CASSHSQNYGYTF
TRBV11-1	TRBJ2-1	NA	TRBD1	TGTGCCAGCTCGGGACAGACTAAAGATGAGCAGTTCTTC	CASSGQTKDEQFF
TRBV6-1	TRBJ2-2	NA	TRBD2	TGTGCCAGCAGTGCCCCCAGCGGGGGGACGAACACCGGGGAGCTGTTTTTT	CASSAPSGGTNTGELFF
TRBV11-2	TRBJ2-3	NA	TRBD2	TGTGCCAGCAGCTTTAGCGGGGGGAAGGATACGCAGTATTTT	CASSFSGGKDTQYF
TRBV29-1	TRBJ2-1	NA	TRBD2	TGCAGCGTTGATCCTGGGACTAGTGTGGAGCAGTTCTTC	CSVDPGTSVEQFF
TRBV4-3	TRBJ1-1	NA	NA	TGCGCCAGCAGCCAAGATCGGGGAAAGAACACTGAAGCTTTCTTT	CASSQDRGKNTEAFF
TRBV9	TRBJ2-7	NA	NA	TGTGCCAGCAGCTCCTCCTACGAGCAGTACTTC	CASSSSYEQYF
TRBV7-3	TRBJ2-3	NA	NA	TGTGCCAGCAGCTTAACCGGGGGAACGGATACGCAGTATTTT	CASSLTGGTDTQYF
TRBV27	TRBJ2-1	once	NA	TGTGCCAGCAGTCCCGGGGGCTCCTACAATGAGCAGTTCTTC	CASSPGGSYNEQFF
TRBV10-3	TRBJ2-1	NA	NA	TGTGCCATCAGTGAGCTCGCGGTGGGGGAGCAGTTCTTC	CAISELAVGEQFF
TRBV29-1	TRBJ2-5	NA	NA	TGCAGCGTTCAGCACCGACTCCAAGAGACCCAGTACTTC	CSVQHRLQETQYF
TRBV30	TRBJ1-1	NA	TRBD1	TGTGCCTGGGCGACAGGGGTAAACACTGAAGCTTTCTTT	CAWATGVNTEAFF
TRBV2	TRBJ2-3	NA	TRBD1	TGTGCCAGCAGTGAGGGACAGGGGTACGATACGCAGTATTTT	CASSEGQGYDTQYF
TRBV23-1	TRBJ1-5	NA	NA	TGCGCCAGCAGTCAATCGCTACAGGGTCCTGATCAGCCCCAGCATTTT	CASSQSLQGPDQPQHF
TRBV7-9	TRBJ1-4	NA	NA	TGTGCCAGCAACAAATGGCAGGACCCTACTGAAAAACTGTTTTTT	CASNKWQDPTEKLFF
TRBV9	TRBJ2-1	NA	NA	TGTGCCAGCAGCAAAGACTACCCCTTATACAATGAGCAGTTCTTC	CASSKDYPLYNEQFF
TRBV29-1	TRBJ1-2	NA	TRBD1	TGCAGCGTTGGGGGACAGGGACGGGCTGGCTACACCTTC	CSVGGQGRAGYTF